The clone carrying this T cell receptor (beta chain) has only a few counts. No antigen is known for it. TCRdb re-derived calls from the reads in MiXCR, one entry per CDR3 protein. This table has 150,000 to 200,000 distinct CDR3 sequences, roughly 22% appearing once. This record comes from a study of T cell repertoires in cytomegalovirus infection. The CDR3 loop spans 14 amino acids. V lost 5 bases and J 2 bases, leaving 11 bases between the germline ends. The clonotype originates from a human donor in good health (CMV status not recorded). Some clones in this sample may be carry-over from other donors' samples. Specimen: CD8+ T cells from cultured PBMCs, collected from culture after CMV antigen stimulation. The J gene is TRBJ2-3, the V gene TRBV12-3 or TRBV12-4; tentatively, D is TRBD1 (6 bases). CDR3 bases: TGTGCCAGCAGTCCCACAGGGATCACAGATACGCAGTATTTT. As protein: CASSPTGITDTQYF.